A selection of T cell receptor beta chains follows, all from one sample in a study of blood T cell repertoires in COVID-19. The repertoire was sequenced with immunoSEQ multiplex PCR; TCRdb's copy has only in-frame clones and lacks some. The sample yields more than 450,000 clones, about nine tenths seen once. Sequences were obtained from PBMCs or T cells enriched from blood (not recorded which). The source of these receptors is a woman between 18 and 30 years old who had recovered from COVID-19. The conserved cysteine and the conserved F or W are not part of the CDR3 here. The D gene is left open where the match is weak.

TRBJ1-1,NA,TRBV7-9,ASFYREDTEAF
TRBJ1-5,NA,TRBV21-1,ASPPRDTSNQPQH
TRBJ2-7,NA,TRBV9,ASSQWDNSYEQY
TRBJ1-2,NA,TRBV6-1,ASSEQGYGYT
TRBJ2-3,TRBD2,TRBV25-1,ASSEAFTSGTDTQY
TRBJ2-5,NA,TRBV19,ASSPGDGETQY
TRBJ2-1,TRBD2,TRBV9,ASSPGGADEQF
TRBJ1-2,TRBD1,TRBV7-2,ASSFAGGDYGYT
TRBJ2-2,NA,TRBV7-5,ARSQPLDQGAEPGELF
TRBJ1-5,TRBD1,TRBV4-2,ASSLLGTGDNQPQH
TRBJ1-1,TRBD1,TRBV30,AWIKQGDTEAF
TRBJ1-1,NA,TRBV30,AWSPGGAEATEAF
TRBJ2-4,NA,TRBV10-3,AISENHARRGKNIQY
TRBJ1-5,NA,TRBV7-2,ASSLKGGLRQPQH
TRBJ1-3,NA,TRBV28,ASSPGSFRSGNTIY
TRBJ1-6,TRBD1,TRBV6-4,ASRRTGDNSPLH
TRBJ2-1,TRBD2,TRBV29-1,SVATSGGGEQF
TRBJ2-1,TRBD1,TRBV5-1,ASSFAPGDRGNNEQF
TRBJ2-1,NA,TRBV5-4,ASSLLRGANNEQF
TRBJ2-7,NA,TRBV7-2,ASSLGGGGEQY
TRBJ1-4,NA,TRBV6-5,ASSRTVNEKLF
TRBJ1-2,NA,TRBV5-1,ASSDNTLLNYGYT
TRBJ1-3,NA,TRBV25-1,ASSGPGGNTIY
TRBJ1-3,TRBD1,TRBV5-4,ASSLDGTGSGNTIY
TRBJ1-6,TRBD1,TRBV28,ASSRPGGEFSPLH
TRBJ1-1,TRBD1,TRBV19,ASSRQGAFGAF
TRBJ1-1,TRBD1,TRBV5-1,ASSIGTGYEAF